A single sample is the source of the 20 T cell receptor beta chains below, sequenced in a study of cytomegalovirus exposure and HLA in healthy donors (dated by TCRdb to 2016 to 2017). The library was obtained by the immunoSEQ multiplex PCR assay. For the multiplex PCR, a mixture combining 60 forward primers for TCR Vbeta segments and 13 reverse primers for TCR Jbeta segments was used. TCRdb took this table from immuneACCESS and kept in-frame rearrangements with V and J called. Such tables lack part of the clones; where checked against another copy, unresolved V genes explain under half of the gap, and the rest is unexplained. The sample table shows about 81,000 clones, and around 80% are seen once. 2.5% to 3% of the sample is held by the ten biggest clonotypes. Source material: PBMCs. These receptor sequences come from a man aged 50 or older in good health and CMV-seropositive.

The rearrangement joins TRBV18 to TRBJ1-4, with D possibly matching TRBD1 (5 bases). V lost 5 bases and J 5 bases, leaving 15 bases between the germline ends. Germline loops: CDR1 KGHSH, CDR2 LQKENI. The length of the CDR3 is 15 residues. CDR3 sequence reads: CASSFSRGANEKLFF. CDR3 DNA sequence: TGTGCCAGCTCATTCTCCCGCGGGGCGAATGAAAAACTGTTTTTT.

J is TRBJ2-3 and V is TRBV27, with 9 bases aligning to TRBD2. The CDR3 totals 16 residues. The germline V gene encodes CDR1 MNHEY and CDR2 SMNVEV (reference sequence). The ends lost 3 bases at V and 3 bases at J; junction bases unmatched: 7. CDR3 nucleotides: TGTGCCAGCAGTTTCCCAGGGCTAGCGGGGACAGATACGCAGTATTTT. Translation: CASSFPGLAGTDTQYF.

The rearrangement uses TRBV9 and TRBJ2-6; D ambiguous. The germline V and J ends were trimmed by 3 bases and 4 bases, with 8 bases remaining between them. Germline CDR1 SGDLS, CDR2 YYNGEE. The CDR3 is made up of 14 amino acids. CDR3 coding DNA: TGTGCCAGCAGCGCCCTCTTCGGGGCCAACGTCCTGACTTTC. Residues: CASSALFGANVLTF.

The chain links TRBV27 to TRBJ2-7; 8 bases fit TRBD1. V lost 4 bases to trimming and J lost 4 bases; unmatched junction nucleotides: 3. The CDR3 contains 13 residues. Germline CDR1 MNHEY, CDR2 SMNVEV (reference sequence). The CDR3 region has the DNA TGTGCCAGCAGTTATAGGACAGGGTACGAGCAGTACTTC. Encoded protein: CASSYRTGYEQYF.

V and J are TRBV18 and TRBJ1-2; 9 bases agree with TRBD1. The ends lost 6 bases at V and 5 bases at J; junction bases unmatched: 4. This CDR3 is built from 13 residues. CDR1 and CDR2 from the germline V gene are KGHSH and LQKENI. CDR3 sequence: CASSPDRGYGYTF. CDR3 nucleotides: TGTGCCAGCTCTCCAGACAGGGGGTATGGCTACACCTTC.

This clone was recorded only once. The chain recombines TRBV10-3 with TRBJ1-2, with a possible D match to TRBD1 (6 bases). This CDR3 spans 14 amino acids. V was shortened by 6 bases and J by 3 bases, with 14 bases between the two germline ends. CDR1 is ENHRY, CDR2 SYGVKD, per germline. CDR3 DNA sequence: TGTGCCATCAGAGGGGCAGGGGCTGACTATGGCTACACCTTC. Amino acid sequence: CAIRGAGADYGYTF.

This clone was observed a few times. The rearrangement uses TRBV30 and TRBJ1-4; D ambiguous. Germline loops: CDR1 GTSNPN, CDR2 SVGIG (reference sequence). The V end was cut by 5 bases, the J end by 4 bases, with 8 bases between. The CDR3 spans 12 residues. The DNA of the CDR3 is TGTGCCTGGTCGTTCGGTAATGAAAAACTGTTTTTT. As protein: CAWSFGNEKLFF. Drawing the rest from reference TRBV30 and TRBJ1-4, the complete variable domain is SQTIHQWPATLVQPVGSPLSLECTVEGTSNPNLYWYRQAAGRGLQLLFYSVGIGQISSEVPQNLSASRPQDRQFILSSKKLLLSDSGFYLCAWSFGNEKLFFGSGTQLSVL.

Only a few counts were recorded for this clone. A read error may account for a junction end that differs from germline. The chain carries TRBV7-9 and TRBJ2-2; 10 nucleotides agree with TRBD2. This CDR3 is built from 17 residues. The germline V gene encodes CDR1 SEHNR and CDR2 FQNEAQ (reference sequence). The CDR3 bases are TGTTCCAGCAGCTTAGTTGTTAGCGGGAGGCGGACCGGGGAGCTGTTTTTT. Translating gives CSSSLVVSGRRTGELFF.

This chain uses TRBV5-1 with TRBJ2-7; TRBD2 matches at 8 bases. Germline assignment: CDR1 SGHRS and CDR2 YFSETQ. V dropped 4 bases and J dropped 2; count of bases not matched to a gene: 8. This CDR3 has 15 amino acids. The CDR3 loop is CASSVAGGLTYEQYF. CDR3 bases: TGCGCCAGCAGCGTTGCGGGAGGATTAACCTACGAGCAGTACTTC.

The rearrangement joins TRBV4-1 to TRBJ1-5; D is unresolved. V was shortened by 2 bases and J by 0 bases, with 11 bases between the two germline ends. This CDR3 contains 16 residues. CDR1 is MGHRA, CDR2 YSYEKL, per germline. CDR3 DNA: TGCGCCAGCAGCCAACCAAATATAGCTAGCAATCAGCCCCAGCATTTT. It yields the protein CASSQPNIASNQPQHF.

The CDR3 sequence: CASSLSWGGPAQETQYF. The CDR3 DNA follows: TGTGCCAGCAGCCTCAGCTGGGGGGGTCCTGCACAAGAGACCCAGTACTTC. The chain employs TRBV11-3 and TRBJ2-5, with 7 bases that match TRBD2. The CDR3 has 17 amino acids. V gave up 5 bases and J gave up 2 bases; unmatched junction bases: 14. Germline-derived CDR1 and CDR2 are SGHNT and YENEEA. Using reference TRBV11-3 and TRBJ2-5 for the parts outside the CDR3, the full variable domain is EAGVVQSPRYKIIEKKQPVAFWCNPISGHNTLYWYLQNLGQGPELLIRYENEEAVDDSQLPKDRFSAERLKGVDSTLKIQPAELGDSAVYLCASSLSWGGPAQETQYFGPGTRLLVL.

The J gene is TRBJ2-7, the V gene TRBV28; 10 bases agree with TRBD1. CDR1 is MDHEN and CDR2 is SYDVKM in the germline V gene. This CDR3 contains 15 residues. V lost 4 bases to trimming and J lost 2 bases; unmatched junction nucleotides: 5. CDR3 residues: CASSSPGQGTYEQYF. CDR3 DNA sequence: TGTGCCAGCAGTTCTCCGGGACAGGGGACCTACGAGCAGTACTTC. The complete variable domain, with remaining parts taken from reference TRBV28 and TRBJ2-7, reads DVKVTQSSRYLVKRTGEKVFLECVQDMDHENMFWYRQDPGLGLRLIYFSYDVKMKEKGDIPEGYSVSREKKERFSLILESASTNQTSMYLCASSSPGQGTYEQYFGPGTRLTVT.

The chain is built from TRBV6-5 and TRBJ1-2; D is uncertain. This CDR3 region has 13 residues. The V end was cut by 0 bases, the J end by 8 bases, with 10 bases between. Germline values: CDR1 MNHEY, CDR2 SVGAGI. The CDR3 sequence: CASSYSVLEGYTF. For the CDR3, the DNA is TGTGCCAGCAGTTACTCGGTTCTGGAGGGCTACACCTTC.

V and J are TRBV14 and TRBJ1-1; 9 bases align to TRBD1. Germline CDR1 is SGHDN and CDR2 is FVKESK. V shed 4 bases, J shed 3 bases, and the junction held 12 bases outside the gene matches. The CDR3 consists of 17 residues. The CDR3 nucleotides are TGTGCCAGCAGCCTCGTCCCGGGACAGGGTTCTCACACTGAAGCTTTCTTT. This codes for CASSLVPGQGSHTEAFF.

This rearrangement joins TRBV19 to TRBJ2-7, with D possibly TRBD2 on 5 matching bases. CDR1 LNHDA and CDR2 SQIVND come from the germline V gene (reference sequence). Trimming pared 4 bases from V and 4 bases from J, leaving 11 bases between. The CDR3 contains 13 residues. In nucleotides, the CDR3 is TGTGCCAGTAGTAACGGGGTTTGGTACGAGCAGTACTTC. Translated, it gives CASSNGVWYEQYF.

The chain recombines TRBV18 with TRBJ2-3; D may be TRBD2 (6 bases). Germline loops: CDR1 KGHSH, CDR2 LQKENI. This CDR3 has 15 amino acids. The V gene lost 2 bases and the J gene lost 4 bases, with 13 bases spanning the gap. The CDR3 DNA sequence: TGTGCCAGCTCACCATGGACGGGAGCGGCAGATACGCAGTATTTT. Residues: CASSPWTGAADTQYF.

This chain uses TRBV25-1 with TRBJ1-4; the D gene is possibly TRBD1 (5 bases). Between the trimmed V and J ends, which lost 4 bases and 3 bases, there was a span of 9 bases. Germline V gene sequence: CDR1 MGHDK, CDR2 SYGVNS. This CDR3 is built from 14 residues. The CDR3: CASSALTANEKLFF. DNA of the CDR3: TGTGCCAGCAGTGCCCTGACAGCTAATGAAAAACTGTTTTTT.

A note on this clone: Distinct nucleotide sequences in the sample also encode this CDR3. In DNA form, the CDR3 reads TGTGCCAGCAGCTTAGGGGACAGGAACACTGAAGCTTTCTTT. Translation: CASSLGDRNTEAFF. The chain joins TRBV5-4 to TRBJ1-1; TRBD1 aligns across 7 bases. The CDR3 runs 14 residues. In germline, CDR1 is SGHNT, CDR2 YYREEE (reference sequence). V trimming: 2 bases; J trimming: 1 base; junction bases outside the gene matches: 2.

The rearrangement uses TRBV6-5 and TRBJ2-7; 11 bases map to TRBD1. Trimming at V came to 6 bases and at J to 6 bases, leaving 7 bases not matched to a gene. Germline V gene sequence: CDR1 MNHEY, CDR2 SVGAGI. The CDR3 totals 14 residues. CDR3 sequence reads: CASSLPGTGGEQYF. CDR3 nucleotides: TGTGCCAGCAGCCTGCCCGGGACAGGGGGCGAGCAGTACTTC.

This clone showed up just once. The chain couples TRBV18 to TRBJ2-1, with 8 nucleotides matching TRBD2. V was clipped by 2 bases and J by 1 base; unmatched bases: 1. The CDR3 covers 15 residues. CDR1 and CDR2 (germline): KGHSH, LQKENI. The CDR3 sequence is CASSPSGSSYNEQFF. The CDR3 bases are TGTGCCAGCTCACCAAGCGGGAGTTCCTACAATGAGCAGTTCTTC.